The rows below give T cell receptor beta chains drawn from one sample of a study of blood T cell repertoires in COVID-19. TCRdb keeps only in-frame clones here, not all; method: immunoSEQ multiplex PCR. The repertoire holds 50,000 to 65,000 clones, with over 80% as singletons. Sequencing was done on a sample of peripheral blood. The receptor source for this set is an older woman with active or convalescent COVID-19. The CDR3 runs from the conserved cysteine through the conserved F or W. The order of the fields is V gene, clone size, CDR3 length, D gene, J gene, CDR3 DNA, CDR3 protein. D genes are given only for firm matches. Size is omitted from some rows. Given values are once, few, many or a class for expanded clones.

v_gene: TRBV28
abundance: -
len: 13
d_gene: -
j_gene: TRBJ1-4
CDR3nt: TGTGCCAGCAGCGGGAGCGGCAATGAAAAACTGTTTTTT
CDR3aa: CASSGSGNEKLFF

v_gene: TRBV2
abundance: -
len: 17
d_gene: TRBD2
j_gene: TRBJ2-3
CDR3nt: TGTGCCAGCAAGGGACTAGCGGGAGGGATGGGCACAGATACGCAGTATTTT
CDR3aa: CASKGLAGGMGTDTQYF

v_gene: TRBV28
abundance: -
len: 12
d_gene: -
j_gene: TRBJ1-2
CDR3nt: TGTGCCAGCAGCGACAGTTACTATGGCTACACCTTC
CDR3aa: CASSDSYYGYTF

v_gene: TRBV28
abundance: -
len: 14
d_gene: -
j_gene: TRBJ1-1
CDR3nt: TGTGCCAGCAGTTTGGTAACAAAGAACACTGAAGCTTTCTTT
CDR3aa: CASSLVTKNTEAFF

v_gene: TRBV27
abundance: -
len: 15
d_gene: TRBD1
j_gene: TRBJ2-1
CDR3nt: TGTGCCAGCAGGGCCACAGGGGTGTTTTACAATGAGCAGTTCTTC
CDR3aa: CASRATGVFYNEQFF

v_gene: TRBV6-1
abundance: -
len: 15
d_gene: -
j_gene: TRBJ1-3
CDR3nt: TGTGCCAGCAGTGAGGGCCCCAGCTCTGGAAACACCATATATTTT
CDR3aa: CASSEGPSSGNTIYF

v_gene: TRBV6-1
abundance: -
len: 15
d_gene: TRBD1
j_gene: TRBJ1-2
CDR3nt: TGTGCCAGCAGTGAAGTGGGGACAGGGGGCTATGGCTACACCTTC
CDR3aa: CASSEVGTGGYGYTF

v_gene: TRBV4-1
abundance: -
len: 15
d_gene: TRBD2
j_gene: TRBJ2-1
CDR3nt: TGCGCCAGCAGCCAAGAGGGCGGGGGGGCCAAGGAGCAGTTCTTC
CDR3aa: CASSQEGGGAKEQFF

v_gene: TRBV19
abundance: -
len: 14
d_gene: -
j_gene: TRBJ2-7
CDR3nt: TGTGCCAGTAGTAACGACAGGTTGGGCGACGAGCAGTACTTC
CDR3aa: CASSNDRLGDEQYF

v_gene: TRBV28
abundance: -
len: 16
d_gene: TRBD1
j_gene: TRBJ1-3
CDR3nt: TGTGCCAGCAGCTTTCGGGACAGGGTGAACGGAAACACCATATATTTT
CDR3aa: CASSFRDRVNGNTIYF

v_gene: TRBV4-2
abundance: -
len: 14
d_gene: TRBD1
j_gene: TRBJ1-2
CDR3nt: TGTGCCAGCAGCCAAGTGACAGGGGTCTATGGCTACACCTTC
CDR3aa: CASSQVTGVYGYTF

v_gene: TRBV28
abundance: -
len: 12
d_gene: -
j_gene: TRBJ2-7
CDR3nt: TGTGCCAGCAGTTTGGGTAGGAGGGAGCAGTACTTC
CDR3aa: CASSLGRREQYF

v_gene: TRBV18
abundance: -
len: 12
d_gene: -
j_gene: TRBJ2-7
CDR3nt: TGTGCCAGCTCCTTCGGACAGCGCGAGCAGTACTTC
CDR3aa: CASSFGQREQYF

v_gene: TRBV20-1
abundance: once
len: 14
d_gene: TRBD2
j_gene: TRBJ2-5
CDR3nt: TGCAGTGCTAGTGATAGCGGGAATTCACGGTTAGGAGACTTC
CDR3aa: CSASDSGNSRLGDF

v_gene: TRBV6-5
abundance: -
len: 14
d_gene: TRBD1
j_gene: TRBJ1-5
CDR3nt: TGTGCCAGCAGATCCCGGACAGGTAATCAGCCCCAGCATTTT
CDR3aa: CASRSRTGNQPQHF

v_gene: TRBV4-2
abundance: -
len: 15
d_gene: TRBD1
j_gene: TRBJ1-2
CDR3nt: TGTGCCAGCAGCCTCGGGGACAGGGGACGGTATGGCTACACCTTC
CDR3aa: CASSLGDRGRYGYTF

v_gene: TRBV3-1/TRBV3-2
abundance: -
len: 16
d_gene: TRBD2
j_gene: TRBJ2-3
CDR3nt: TGTGCCAGCAGCCACTTTCCGGCGGGGGGGCGGGATACGCAGTATTTT
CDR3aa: CASSHFPAGGRDTQYF

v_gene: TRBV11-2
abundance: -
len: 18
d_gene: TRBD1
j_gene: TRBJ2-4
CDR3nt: TGTGCCAGCAGCTTAGACCCCCGACAGGGGTGGGCCAAAAACATTCAGTACTTC
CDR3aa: CASSLDPRQGWAKNIQYF

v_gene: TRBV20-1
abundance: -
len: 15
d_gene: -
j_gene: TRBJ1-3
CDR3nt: TGCAGTGCTAGTGGAGGGGGTATTTATGGAAACACCATATATTTT
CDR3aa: CSASGGGIYGNTIYF

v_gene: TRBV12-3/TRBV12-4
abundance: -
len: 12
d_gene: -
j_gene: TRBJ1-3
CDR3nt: TGTGCCAGCAGTTTGAAGAGGAACACCATATATTTT
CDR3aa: CASSLKRNTIYF

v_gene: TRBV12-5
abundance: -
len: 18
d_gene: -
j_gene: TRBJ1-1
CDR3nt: TGTGCTAGTGGTTTGGTACGGGGAGGGAGGGGGATGAACACTGAAGCTTTCTTT
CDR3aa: CASGLVRGGRGMNTEAFF

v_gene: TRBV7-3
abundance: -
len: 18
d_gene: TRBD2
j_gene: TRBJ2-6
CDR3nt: TGTGCCAGCAGCCCGCGGGGGACGGCCGTCTCTGGGGCCAACGTCCTGACTTTC
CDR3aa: CASSPRGTAVSGANVLTF

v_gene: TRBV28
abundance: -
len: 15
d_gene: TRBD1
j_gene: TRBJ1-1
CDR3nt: TGTGCCAGCAGTGCCTGGACAGGGTGGAACACTGAAGCTTTCTTT
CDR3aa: CASSAWTGWNTEAFF

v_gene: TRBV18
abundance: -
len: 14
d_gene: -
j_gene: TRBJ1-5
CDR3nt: TGTGCCAGCTCACCAGGGGGCAGCTATCAGCCCCAGCATTTT
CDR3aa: CASSPGGSYQPQHF

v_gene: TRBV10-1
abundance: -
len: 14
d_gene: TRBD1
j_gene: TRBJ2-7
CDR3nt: TGCGCCAGCAGTGGGCAGGGGGTCAAGTACGAGCAGTACTTC
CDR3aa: CASSGQGVKYEQYF

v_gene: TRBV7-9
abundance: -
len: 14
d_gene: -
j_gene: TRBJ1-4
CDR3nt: TGTGCCAGCAGCCCCGGGACTTCTAATGAAAAACTGTTTTTT
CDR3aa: CASSPGTSNEKLFF

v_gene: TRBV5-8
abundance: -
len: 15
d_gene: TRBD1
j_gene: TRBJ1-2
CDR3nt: TGTGCCAGCAGCCCCCGGACAGGGATAAACTATGGCTACACCTTC
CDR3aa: CASSPRTGINYGYTF

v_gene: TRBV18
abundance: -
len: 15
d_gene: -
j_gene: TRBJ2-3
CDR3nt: TGTGCCAGCTCACCACCGGGACTCGTTCGCGATACGCAGTATTTT
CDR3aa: CASSPPGLVRDTQYF

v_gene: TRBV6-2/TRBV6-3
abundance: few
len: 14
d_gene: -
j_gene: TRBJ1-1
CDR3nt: TGTGCCAGCAGTTGGGCCGGTGGGAACACTGAAGCTTTCTTT
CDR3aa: CASSWAGGNTEAFF

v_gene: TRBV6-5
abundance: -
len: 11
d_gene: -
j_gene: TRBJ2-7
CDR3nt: TGTGCCAGCAATAGACTCTCCGAGCAGTACTTC
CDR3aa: CASNRLSEQYF

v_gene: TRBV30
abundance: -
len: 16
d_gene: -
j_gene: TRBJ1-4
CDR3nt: TGTGCCTGGAGTAAGGACAGTGCAAGGACTAATGAAAAACTGTTTTTT
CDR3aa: CAWSKDSARTNEKLFF

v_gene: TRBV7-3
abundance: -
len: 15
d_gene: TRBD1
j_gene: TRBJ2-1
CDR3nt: TGTGCCAGCAGCCCTGGGACAGGCACCTACAATGAGCAGTTCTTC
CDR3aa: CASSPGTGTYNEQFF

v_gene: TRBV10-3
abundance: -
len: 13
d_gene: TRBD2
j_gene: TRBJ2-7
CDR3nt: TGTGCCATCAGTGAGTCTTCGGGGGGAGAGCAGTACTTC
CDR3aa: CAISESSGGEQYF

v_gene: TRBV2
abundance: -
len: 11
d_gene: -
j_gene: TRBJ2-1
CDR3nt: TGTGCCAGCACCCGAGCCAATGAGCAGTTCTTC
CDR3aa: CASTRANEQFF

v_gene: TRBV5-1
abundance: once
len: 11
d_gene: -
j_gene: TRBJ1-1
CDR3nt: TGCGCCAGCAGCGGGGCAGCGGAAGCTTTCTTT
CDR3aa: CASSGAAEAFF

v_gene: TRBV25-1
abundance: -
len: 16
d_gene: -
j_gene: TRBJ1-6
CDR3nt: TGTGCCAGCAGCGGGGCCGGGAGGGGCTATAATTCACCCCTCCACTTT
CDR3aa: CASSGAGRGYNSPLHF

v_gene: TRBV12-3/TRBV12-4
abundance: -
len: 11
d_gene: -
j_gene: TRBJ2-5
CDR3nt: TGTGCCAGCAGTTTGGGGCAGACCCAGTACTTC
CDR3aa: CASSLGQTQYF

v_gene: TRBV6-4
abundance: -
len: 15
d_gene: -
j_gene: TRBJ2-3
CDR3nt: TGTGCCAGCAGTGGACGGGGCGGGGGCACAGATACGCAGTATTTT
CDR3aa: CASSGRGGGTDTQYF

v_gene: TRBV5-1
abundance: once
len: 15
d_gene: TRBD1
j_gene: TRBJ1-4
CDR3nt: TGCGCCAGCAGCCTATCGGGACAGGGGAGGGAAAAACTGTTTTTT
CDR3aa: CASSLSGQGREKLFF

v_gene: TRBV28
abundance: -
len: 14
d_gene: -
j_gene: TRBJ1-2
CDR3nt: TGTGCCAGCAGGAACTCCGGGGTGAACTATGGCTACACCTTC
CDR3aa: CASRNSGVNYGYTF